The clone carrying this T cell receptor beta chain was recorded many times. Its antigen is unidentified. From RNA transcripts, TCR beta CDR3 regions were amplified. HTBI primers were used for first-round RT-PCR of the TCR CDR3. TCRdb independently ran MiXCR on the multiplex PCR reads; one entry per CDR3 protein. This table holds hundreds of thousands of distinct CDR3 sequences, roughly 14% found once. These data originate in a study of T cells in Graves' hyperthyroidism and ophthalmopathy. Study-wide context: Blood was drawn when the patient was first diagnosed and still untreated.

Trimming took off 0 bases at V and 1 base at J, with 12 bases between the two ends. This CDR3 is 16 amino acids long. Germline V CDR1 and CDR2: MNHEY, SMNVEV (reference sequence). General study findings and limits: In simple terms, a model built on 13 V-J features told ophthalmopathy apart from stable hyperthyroidism.

The J gene is TRBJ2-5, the V gene TRBV27, with D possibly being TRBD1 (6 bases). The specimen was blood. The TCR comes from a woman between 45 and 60 years old with Graves' ophthalmopathy. The CDR3 reads CASSLSAYRAQETQYF. In nucleotides, the CDR3 is TGTGCCAGCAGTTTATCGGCCTACAGGGCCCAAGAGACCCAGTACTTC.